Listed below are T cell receptor beta chains from one sample, sequenced in a study of blood T cell repertoires in COVID-19. Method: immunoSEQ multiplex PCR; TCRdb's copy keeps in-frame clones and lacks some. The sample lists roughly 120,000 clones; roughly 90% were seen once. Specimen: peripheral blood. The receptor set was obtained from a man aged 65-85 years who had recovered from COVID-19. Each CDR3 is given with its conserved first and last residue. The D gene is left open where the match is weak. Size is omitted from some rows. Given values are once, few, many or a class for expanded clones.

D gene	CDR3 length	V gene	clone size	J gene	CDR3 DNA	CDR3 protein
NA	17	TRBV4-1	NA	TRBJ1-3	TGCGCCAGCAGCCAAGATGGTAGGGGAAGCTTTGGAAACACCATATATTTT	CASSQDGRGSFGNTIYF
NA	13	TRBV15	few	TRBJ1-5	TGTGCCACCAGCAGAGAAGTAGATCAGCCCCAGCATTTT	CATSREVDQPQHF
NA	12	TRBV30	many	TRBJ1-4	TGTGCTTGGGGGGGACTCGGTGAAAAACTGTTTTTT	CAWGGLGEKLFF
NA	14	TRBV19	NA	TRBJ1-2	TGTGCCAGTAGTATCGCACAAGCTAACTATGGCTACACCTTC	CASSIAQANYGYTF
NA	16	TRBV28	few	TRBJ1-6	TGTGCCAGCAGTTTATTAGACAGCCAAGGGGCCTCACCCCTCCACTTT	CASSLLDSQGASPLHF
NA	14	TRBV5-1	NA	TRBJ2-3	TGCGCCAGCAGCCTCGGACAGACCACAGATACGCAGTATTTT	CASSLGQTTDTQYF
TRBD1	17	TRBV5-8	NA	TRBJ2-7	TGTGCCAGCAAACCGGGACAGGGTCGTTCCGGGTCCTACGAGCAGTACTTC	CASKPGQGRSGSYEQYF
NA	15	TRBV7-9	NA	TRBJ1-1	TGTGCCAGCAGCTTATTGGCGGGAAGTAACACTGAAGCTTTCTTT	CASSLLAGSNTEAFF
NA	12	TRBV11-2	NA	TRBJ2-7	TGTGCCAGCAGCTCCACGCGGTACGAGCAGTACTTC	CASSSTRYEQYF
TRBD1	16	TRBV7-8	NA	TRBJ2-2	TGTGCCAGCAGCATAGGGACAGGGAGCTACACCGGGGAGCTGTTTTTT	CASSIGTGSYTGELFF
TRBD1	12	TRBV2	many	TRBJ2-7	TGTGCCAGCGGGGGACAGCACTACGAGCAGTACTTC	CASGGQHYEQYF
TRBD1	15	TRBV7-8	few	TRBJ1-1	TGTGCCAGCAGCTTAGTGGCGGGACAGGGCCCTGAAGCTTTCTTT	CASSLVAGQGPEAFF
TRBD2	13	TRBV7-9	NA	TRBJ2-1	TGTGCCAGCAGTTCAGCGGGGCACCCTAGACAGTTCTTC	CASSSAGHPRQFF
TRBD1	13	TRBV29-1	NA	TRBJ1-2	TGCAGCGTTAACCGGGACAGGGGTTATGGCTACACCTTC	CSVNRDRGYGYTF
TRBD1	15	TRBV28	NA	TRBJ2-4	TGTGCCAGCAGTTTAGCGGGACAGGGGAGAAACATTCAGTACTTC	CASSLAGQGRNIQYF
TRBD2	15	TRBV5-1	NA	TRBJ2-5	TGCGCCAGCAGCCCTAGACTAGCGGGGAAAGAGACCCAGTACTTC	CASSPRLAGKETQYF
TRBD1	13	TRBV6-5	NA	TRBJ1-3	TGTGCCAGCAGCAGACAGGGGGAAGGGAACATATATTTT	CASSRQGEGNIYF
NA	16	TRBV9	NA	TRBJ2-7	TGTGCCAGCAGCCCCCGAGGGTCCGGGATTTCCTACGAGCAGTACTTC	CASSPRGSGISYEQYF
TRBD1	15	TRBV4-2	NA	TRBJ1-2	TGTGCCAGCAGCCAAGGGACAGGGGGGAACTATGGCTACACCTTC	CASSQGTGGNYGYTF
TRBD2	14	TRBV10-3	few	TRBJ2-7	TGTGCCATCAGGGAGAGCGGGAGGGCCGACGAGCAGTACTTC	CAIRESGRADEQYF
NA	13	TRBV28	once	TRBJ1-5	TGTGCCAGCGATGGGGGGGGCAATCAGCCCCAGCATTTT	CASDGGGNQPQHF
TRBD1	17	TRBV9	NA	TRBJ2-5	TGTGCCAGCAGCGCAGAGGGACAGGGGGTTGGTAAAGAGACCCAGTACTTC	CASSAEGQGVGKETQYF
NA	15	TRBV19	NA	TRBJ1-2	TGTGCCAGTAGTCCAAGGAGGGTAGCTAACTATGGCTACACCTTC	CASSPRRVANYGYTF
NA	15	TRBV7-7	NA	TRBJ2-3	TGTGCCAGCAGCTGTGACAGACCTAGCACAGATACGCAGTATTTT	CASSCDRPSTDTQYF
NA	18	TRBV27	NA	TRBJ1-3	TGTGCCAGCAGTTTATCCGAGGCAGGGCTAGGACAAGGAAACACCATATATTTT	CASSLSEAGLGQGNTIYF
TRBD1	18	TRBV30	NA	TRBJ1-2	TGTGCCTGGAGTGCACTGACAGGGTCTAAGAGACTTAACTATGGCTACACCTTC	CAWSALTGSKRLNYGYTF
TRBD2	15	TRBV5-1	NA	TRBJ2-1	TGCGCCAGCGGCCTTAGCGGGGGGACTACAATGGAGCAGTTCTTC	CASGLSGGTTMEQFF
TRBD1	15	TRBV6-6	NA	TRBJ2-5	TGTGCCAGCAGAAGGCCCGGGACAGGGGAAGAGACCCAGTACTTC	CASRRPGTGEETQYF
NA	14	TRBV20-1	NA	TRBJ2-2	TGCAGTGCTAGTGAGCTTTCCGGCACCGGGGAGCTGTTTTTT	CSASELSGTGELFF
NA	14	TRBV5-1	NA	TRBJ1-5	TGCGCCAGCAGCTTGGTCCAGGGAGGTCAGCCCCAGCATTTT	CASSLVQGGQPQHF
TRBD1	12	TRBV19	NA	TRBJ1-2	TGTGCCAGCACCACAGGGGATCGAGGCTACACCTTC	CASTTGDRGYTF
TRBD2	16	TRBV5-1	NA	TRBJ2-3	TGCGCCAGCAGCTTCCCCAGCGGGGGACCCACAGATACGCAGTATTTT	CASSFPSGGPTDTQYF
TRBD1	13	TRBV2	NA	TRBJ1-1	TGTGCCAGCCAGGGACAGATGAACACTGAAGCTTTCTTT	CASQGQMNTEAFF
NA	12	TRBV9	NA	TRBJ2-1	TGTGCCAGCAGCGCAAGGGGGATTGAGCAGTTCTTC	CASSARGIEQFF
NA	13	TRBV5-8	NA	TRBJ2-6	TGTGCCAGCACCTACTCTGGGGCCAACGTCCTGACTTTC	CASTYSGANVLTF